The 20 T cell receptor beta chains below were found in one sample sequenced in a study of CD8 T cells in ankylosing spondylitis. TCRdb redid the calling of the 5' RACE reads with MiXCR, one entry per CDR3 protein. The table records 150,000 to 200,000 distinct CDR3 sequences, about 18% of them present only once. The sample taken for sequencing was blood, either unsorted or a sorted T cell fraction (not recorded which). These receptors came from a male donor aged 10-29 years with ankylosing spondylitis or in good health (not recorded which).

About this clonotype: Possible read error: a much larger clone is one base away. The gene calls are TRBV28 and TRBJ1-3; D remains unclear. The CDR3 spans 13 residues. The germline gives CDR1 MDHEN, CDR2 SYDVKM. The V gene lost 2 bases and the J gene lost 0 bases, with 2 bases spanning the gap. CDR3 protein: CASSLVSGNTIYF. The CDR3 DNA is TGTGCCAGCAGTTTAGTCTCTGGAAACACCATATATTTT.

This clonotype was detected many times. The chain carries TRBV5-1 and TRBJ2-2; no clear D gene. CDR3 length: 14 residues. V lost 0 bases and J 3 bases, leaving 6 bases between the germline ends. Germline CDR1 reads SGHRS; CDR2 reads YFSETQ. The CDR3 loop reads CASSLDRDTGELFF. CDR3 DNA sequence: TGCGCCAGCAGCTTGGACAGAGACACCGGGGAGCTGTTTTTT.

This clonotype was counted ten times or more. CDR3 nucleotide sequence: TGTGCCAGCAGTTTTTACCGGGACGGTCACTATGGCTACACCTTC. Translating it yields CASSFYRDGHYGYTF. The genes are TRBV12-3 or TRBV12-4 and TRBJ1-2; D might be TRBD1 (5 bases). V lost 3 bases, J lost 3 bases, and 14 bases lay in between. The CDR3 contains 15 residues.

At least ten counts were recorded for this clonotype. The rearrangement links TRBV27 to TRBJ2-3, with 10 bases aligning to TRBD2. V lost 6 bases and J lost 0; bases outside the gene matches: 3. Germline lookup yields CDR1 MNHEY and CDR2 SMNVEV (reference sequence). This CDR3 has 15 residues. The CDR3 loop is CASRSSGGSTDTQYF. CDR3 DNA: TGTGCCAGCAGATCTAGCGGGGGTAGCACAGATACGCAGTATTTT.

Many counts were recorded for this clonotype. The rearrangement uses TRBV11-2 and TRBJ2-6, with D perhaps matching TRBD2 (5 bases). The CDR3 loop spans 19 amino acids. Trimming removed 4 bases from V and 4 bases from J, with 23 bases in between. Looked up from germline, CDR1 is SGHAT and CDR2 is FQNNGV. The CDR3 nucleotides are TGTGCCAGCAGCTCCGTTTTTCGACCAGCGGTAGGGGGGGCCAACGTCCTGACTTTC. It encodes CASSSVFRPAVGGANVLTF.

This clonotype was observed at least ten times. The chain uses TRBV5-4 and TRBJ1-5; 7 bases map to TRBD1. After removal of 5 bases from V and 3 bases from J, the junction contained 5 bases not matched to a gene. Per the germline V gene, CDR1 is SGHNT and CDR2 is YYREEE (reference sequence). The CDR3 contains 14 residues. CDR3 sequence: CASSLQGYNQPQHF. CDR3 DNA: TGTGCCAGCAGTCTACAGGGGTACAATCAGCCCCAGCATTTT.

The CDR3 reads CASSLWGGSEQFF. In DNA, the CDR3 is TGTGCCAGCAGTTTATGGGGCGGGAGCGAGCAGTTCTTC. The rearrangement joins TRBV27 to TRBJ2-1; 7 bases agree with TRBD2. Germline assignment: CDR1 MNHEY and CDR2 SMNVEV (reference sequence). This CDR3 comprises 13 residues. J gave up 10 bases and V 1 base, and 4 bases lay outside the gene matches.

This clonotype was seen ten or more times. The rearrangement joins TRBV5-1 to TRBJ2-7; 7 bases fit TRBD1. The CDR3 loop spans 15 amino acids. Germline CDR1 reads SGHRS; CDR2 reads YFSETQ. With V trimmed by 0 bases and J by 1 base, 4 bases remained unmatched. As DNA, the CDR3 is TGCGCCAGCAGCTTGGGGACAGGCGAGTCCTACGAGCAGTACTTC. Its translation: CASSLGTGESYEQYF.

This clonotype has a count of ten or more. The V call is TRBV20-1, the J call TRBJ2-3; D tentatively reads TRBD1 or TRBD2 (5 bases each). The CDR3 runs 15 residues. V shed 0 bases and J shed 0 bases, with 10 bases lying between them. The germline gives CDR1 DFQATT, CDR2 SNEGSKA (reference sequence). The CDR3: CSAREGTTSTDTQYF. The CDR3 coding sequence is TGCAGTGCTAGAGAGGGGACCACTAGCACAGATACGCAGTATTTT.

V is TRBV27 and J is TRBJ2-2; 10 bases map to TRBD1. Germline CDR1 and CDR2: MNHEY and SMNVEV (reference sequence). This CDR3 comprises 16 residues. Trimming took 2 bases from V and 3 from J; bases not matched to a gene: 3. CDR3 sequence reads: CASSLLGTGDTGELFF. The DNA for the CDR3 is TGTGCCAGCAGTTTACTAGGGACAGGGGACACCGGGGAGCTGTTTTTT.

This sequence joins TRBV6-5 and TRBJ1-1; a weak D match, TRBD1 (6 bases). CDR1 and CDR2 (germline): MNHEY, SVGAGI. Deletions cut 7 bases from V and 4 bases from J, with 16 bases between. CDR3 length equals 14 residues. CDR3 amino acids: CASTWTVGSTEAFF. CDR3 nucleotides: TGTGCCAGCACCTGGACAGTCGGTTCCACTGAAGCTTTCTTT.

This clonotype was seen many times. The genes are TRBV11-3 and TRBJ1-1; a weak D match, TRBD1 (5 bases). This CDR3 region has 14 residues. V shed 0 bases and J shed 7 bases, with 12 bases lying between them. CDR1 and CDR2 (germline): SGHNT, YENEEA. The CDR3: CASSLDAGIYEAFF. CDR3 in DNA: TGTGCCAGCAGCTTAGATGCAGGGATTTATGAAGCTTTCTTT.

This sequence joins TRBV19 and TRBJ2-3; D is unresolved. This CDR3 has 11 residues. Trimming took 7 bases from V and 9 from J, leaving 11 bases between them. Germline V gene lookup returns CDR1 LNHDA and CDR2 SQIVND (reference sequence). The CDR3 nucleotides read TGTGCCAGTACGCGTAAGGGCACGCAGTATTTT. The encoded protein is CASTRKGTQYF.

This clonotype showed up many times. CDR3 region: CASSLMDRRETQYF. In DNA, the CDR3 is TGTGCCAGCAGCTTAATGGACAGGAGGGAGACCCAGTACTTC. The V and J genes are TRBV7-9 and TRBJ2-5; 7 bases line up with TRBD1. Germline-derived CDR1 and CDR2 are SEHNR and FQNEAQ (reference sequence). CDR3 length: 14 amino acids. V was pared by 2 bases and J by 5 bases, with 5 bases of the junction left unmatched.

This clonotype is judged medium-sized. The chain is built from TRBV6-5 and TRBJ1-2, with 8 bases aligning to TRBD1. Germline lookup yields CDR1 MNHEY and CDR2 SVGAGI. Unmatched junction bases numbered 9, after V lost 10 bases and J lost 5 bases. The CDR3 is made up of 13 amino acids. The CDR3 is CATGQGTPYGYTF. The CDR3 bases are TGTGCCACCGGACAGGGAACTCCATATGGCTACACCTTC.

This clonotype occurred many times. The rearrangement joins TRBV20-1 to TRBJ1-2; 8 nucleotides align to TRBD1. V gave up 4 bases and J gave up 4 bases; unmatched junction bases: 5. Germline V gene data show CDR1 as DFQATT and CDR2 as SNEGSKA (reference sequence). The CDR3 extends over 13 amino acids. CDR3 in amino acids: CSATGGTGYGYTF. The CDR3 region has the DNA TGCAGTGCTACCGGGGGGACAGGCTATGGCTACACCTTC.

This clonotype was counted at least ten times. This rearrangement joins TRBV27 to TRBJ2-7; D is uncertain. From germline, CDR1 is MNHEY and CDR2 SMNVEV (reference sequence). There are 15 residues in the CDR3. The V and J ends lost 3 bases and 3 bases respectively, with 15 bases between them. CDR3 in amino acids: CASSLDPTFNYEQYF. In nucleotides, the CDR3 is TGTGCCAGCAGTTTGGATCCTACATTTAACTACGAGCAGTACTTC.

This clonotype was detected ten times or more. The chain is built from TRBV6-2 or TRBV6-3 and TRBJ2-2; D gene uncertain. The length of the CDR3 is 12 residues. V lost 3 bases and J lost 6, with 5 bases in between. Germline values: CDR1 MNHEY, CDR2 SVGEGT. CDR3 DNA sequence: TGTGCCAGCAGTTATTGGTCCGGGGAGCTGTTTTTT. Translated: CASSYWSGELFF.

This clonotype has ten or more counts. CDR3 in amino acids: CASSLTGPSVHEQYF. In DNA form, the CDR3 reads TGTGCCAGCAGTTTGACCGGACCCTCCGTCCACGAGCAGTACTTC. The chain recombines TRBV12-3 or TRBV12-4 with TRBJ2-7; D is unresolved. V was pared by 3 bases and J by 5 bases, with 17 bases between. This CDR3 comprises 15 residues.

Turning to this clonotype: A read error is possible here, since a much larger clone lies one base away. V usage is TRBV11-2 and J usage is TRBJ2-6; D remains ambiguous. Between the trimmed V and J ends, which lost 6 bases and 4 bases, there was a span of 13 bases. The CDR3 runs 15 residues. Germline CDR1 and CDR2: SGHAT and FQNNGV. DNA of the CDR3: TGTGCCAGCAGGTTGTCTGCTTCCGGGGCCAACGTCCTGACTTTC. Encoded protein: CASRLSASGANVLTF.